The present TCR beta chain was sequenced within a study of T cells in localized non-small cell lung cancer. The germline V and J ends were trimmed by 0 bases and 8 bases, with 11 bases remaining between them. The germline CDR1 and CDR2 sequences are GTSNPN and SVGIG (reference sequence). The CDR3 totals 14 residues. Profiling relied on immunoSEQ multiplex PCR, and the TCRdb table lists in-frame clones only, not all of them. The sample shows about 59,000 clones, about 89% of them seen only once. The TCR was taken from a man between 40 and 70 years old with stage I lung adenocarcinoma. The V and J genes are TRBV30 and TRBJ1-6, with D maybe TRBD1 (5 bases). The sample was peripheral blood, taken before any cancer treatment. Written as DNA, the CDR3 is TGTGCCTGGAGTGTGGGGCAATTTGATTCACCCCTCCACTTT. Translation gives CAWSVGQFDSPLHF.